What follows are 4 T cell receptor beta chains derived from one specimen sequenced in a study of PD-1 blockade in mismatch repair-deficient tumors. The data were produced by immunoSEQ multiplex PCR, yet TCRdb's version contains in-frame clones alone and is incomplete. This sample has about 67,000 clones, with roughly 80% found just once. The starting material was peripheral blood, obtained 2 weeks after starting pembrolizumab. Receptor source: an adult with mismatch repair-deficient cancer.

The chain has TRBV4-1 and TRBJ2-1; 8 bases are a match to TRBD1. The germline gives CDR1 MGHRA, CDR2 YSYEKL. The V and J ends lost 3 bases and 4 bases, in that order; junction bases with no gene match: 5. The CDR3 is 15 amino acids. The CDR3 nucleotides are TGCGCCAGCAGCCACGGGCAGGGGGCTTACAATGAGCAGTTCTTC. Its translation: CASSHGQGAYNEQFF.

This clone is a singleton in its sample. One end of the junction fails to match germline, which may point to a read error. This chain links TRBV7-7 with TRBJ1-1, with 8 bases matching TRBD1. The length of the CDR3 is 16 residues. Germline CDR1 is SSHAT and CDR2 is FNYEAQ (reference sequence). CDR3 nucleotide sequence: TGTGCTAGCAGCTTAGCCGGACAGGGAGAGGACACTGAAGCTTTCTTT. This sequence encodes CASSLAGQGEDTEAFF.

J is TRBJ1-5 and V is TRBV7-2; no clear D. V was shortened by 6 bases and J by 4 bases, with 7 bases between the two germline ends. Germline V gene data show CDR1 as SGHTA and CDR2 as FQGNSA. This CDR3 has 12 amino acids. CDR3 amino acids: CASSPSNQPQHF. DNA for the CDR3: TGTGCCAGCAGTCCCAGTAATCAGCCCCAGCATTTT. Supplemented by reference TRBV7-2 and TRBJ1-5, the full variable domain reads GAGVSQSPSNKVTEKGKDVELRCDPISGHTALYWYRQSLGQGLEFLIYFQGNSAPDKSGLPSDRFSAERTGGSVSTLTIQRTQQEDSAVYLCASSPSNQPQHFGDGTRLSIL.

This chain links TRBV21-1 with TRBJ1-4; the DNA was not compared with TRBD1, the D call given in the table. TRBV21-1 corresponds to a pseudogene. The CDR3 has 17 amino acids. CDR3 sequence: CASRDRDRGRVGEKLFF. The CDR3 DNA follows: TGTGCCAGCAGAGACCGGGACAGGGGGCGAGTTGGTGAAAAACTGTTTTTT.